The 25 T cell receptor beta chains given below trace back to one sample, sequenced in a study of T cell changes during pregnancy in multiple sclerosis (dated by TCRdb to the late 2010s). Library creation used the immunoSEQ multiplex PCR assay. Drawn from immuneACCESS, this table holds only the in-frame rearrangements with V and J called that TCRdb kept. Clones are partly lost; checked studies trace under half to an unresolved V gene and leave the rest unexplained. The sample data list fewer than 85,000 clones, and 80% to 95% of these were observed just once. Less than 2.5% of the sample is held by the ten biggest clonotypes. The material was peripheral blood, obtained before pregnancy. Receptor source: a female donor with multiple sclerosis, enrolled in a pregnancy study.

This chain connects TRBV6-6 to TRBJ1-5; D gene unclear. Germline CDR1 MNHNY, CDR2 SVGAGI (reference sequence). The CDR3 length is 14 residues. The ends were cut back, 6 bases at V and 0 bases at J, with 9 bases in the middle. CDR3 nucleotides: TGTGCCAGCAGGGAGGACGGTAGCAATCAGCCCCAGCATTTT. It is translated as CASREDGSNQPQHF.

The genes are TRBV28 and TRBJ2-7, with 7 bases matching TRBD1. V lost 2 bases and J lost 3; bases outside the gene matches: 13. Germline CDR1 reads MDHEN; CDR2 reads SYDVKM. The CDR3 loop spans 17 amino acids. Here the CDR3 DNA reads TGTGCCAGCAGTTTACCCCGACAGGGAAGGGTCTTCTACGAGCAGTACTTC. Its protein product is CASSLPRQGRVFYEQYF.

This chain's CDR3 is CASSTRLAGINEQFF. The CDR3 nucleotides read TGTGCCAGTAGTACTCGACTAGCGGGGATCAATGAGCAGTTCTTC. The chain carries TRBV19 and TRBJ2-1, with TRBD2 matching over 11 bases. The CDR3 loop spans 15 amino acids. V lost 4 bases to trimming and J lost 6 bases; unmatched junction nucleotides: 5. Germline CDR1 is LNHDA and CDR2 is SQIVND (reference sequence).

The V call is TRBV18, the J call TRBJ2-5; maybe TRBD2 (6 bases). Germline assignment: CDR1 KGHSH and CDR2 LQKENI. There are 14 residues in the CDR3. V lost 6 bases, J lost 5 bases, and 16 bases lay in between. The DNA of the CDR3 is TGTGCCAGCTCCCCAGGAGGGGTTCCCGAGACCCAGTACTTC. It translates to CASSPGGVPETQYF.

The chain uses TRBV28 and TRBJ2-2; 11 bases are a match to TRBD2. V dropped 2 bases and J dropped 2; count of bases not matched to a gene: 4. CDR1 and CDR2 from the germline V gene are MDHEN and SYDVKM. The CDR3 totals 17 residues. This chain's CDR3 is CASSLLGTSGNTGELFF. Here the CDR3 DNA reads TGTGCCAGCAGTTTACTGGGGACTAGCGGAAACACCGGGGAGCTGTTTTTT.

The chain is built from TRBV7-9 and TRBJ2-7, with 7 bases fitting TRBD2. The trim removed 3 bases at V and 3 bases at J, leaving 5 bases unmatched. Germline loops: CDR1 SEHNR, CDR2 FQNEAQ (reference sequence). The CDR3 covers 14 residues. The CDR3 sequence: CASSFRAGNYEQYF. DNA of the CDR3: TGTGCCAGCAGCTTCAGAGCGGGGAACTACGAGCAGTACTTC.

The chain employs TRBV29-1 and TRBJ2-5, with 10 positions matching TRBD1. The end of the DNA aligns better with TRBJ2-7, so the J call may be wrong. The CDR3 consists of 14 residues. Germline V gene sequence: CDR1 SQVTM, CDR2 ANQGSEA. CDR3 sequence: CSVEDRTGGYEQYF. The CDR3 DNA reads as TGCAGCGTTGAAGATCGGACAGGGGGCTACGAGCAGTACTTC.

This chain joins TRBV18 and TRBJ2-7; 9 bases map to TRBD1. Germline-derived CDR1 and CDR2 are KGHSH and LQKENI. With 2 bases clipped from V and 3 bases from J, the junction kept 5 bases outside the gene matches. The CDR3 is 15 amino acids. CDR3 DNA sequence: TGTGCCAGCTCACCAACGCCGGGACAGGGCTACGAGCAGTACTTC. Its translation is CASSPTPGQGYEQYF.

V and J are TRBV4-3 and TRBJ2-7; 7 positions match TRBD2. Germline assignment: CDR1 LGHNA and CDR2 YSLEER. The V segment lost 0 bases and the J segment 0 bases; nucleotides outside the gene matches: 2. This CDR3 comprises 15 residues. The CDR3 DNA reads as TGCGCCAGCAGCCAAGACGCTAGCGGCTCCTACGAGCAGTACTTC. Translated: CASSQDASGSYEQYF.

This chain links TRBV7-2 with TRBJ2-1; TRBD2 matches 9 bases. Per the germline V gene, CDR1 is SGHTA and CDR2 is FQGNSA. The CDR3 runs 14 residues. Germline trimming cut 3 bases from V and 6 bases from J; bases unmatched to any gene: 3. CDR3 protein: CASSLRLAANEQFF. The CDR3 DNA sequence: TGTGCCAGCAGCTTGAGACTAGCGGCCAATGAGCAGTTCTTC.

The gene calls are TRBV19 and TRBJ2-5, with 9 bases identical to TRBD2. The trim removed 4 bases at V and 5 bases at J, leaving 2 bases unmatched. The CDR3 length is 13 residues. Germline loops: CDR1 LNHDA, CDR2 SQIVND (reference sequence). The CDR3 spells CASSRSGRETQYF. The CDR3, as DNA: TGTGCCAGTAGTAGAAGCGGGAGGGAGACCCAGTACTTC.

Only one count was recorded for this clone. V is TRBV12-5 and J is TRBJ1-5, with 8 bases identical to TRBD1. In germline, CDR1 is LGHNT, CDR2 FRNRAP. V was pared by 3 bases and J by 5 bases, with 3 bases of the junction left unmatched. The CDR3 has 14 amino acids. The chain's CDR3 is CASGLGQGHQPQHF. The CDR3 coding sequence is TGTGCTAGTGGTTTAGGACAGGGCCATCAGCCCCAGCATTTT.

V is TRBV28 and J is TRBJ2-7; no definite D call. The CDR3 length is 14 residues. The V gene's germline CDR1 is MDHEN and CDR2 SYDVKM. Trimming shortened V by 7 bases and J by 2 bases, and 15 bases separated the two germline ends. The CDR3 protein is CASTLPGSPYEQYF. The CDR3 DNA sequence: TGTGCCAGCACTCTACCGGGTTCTCCCTACGAGCAGTACTTC.

The CDR3 here is CASSSDRVGEQYF. In DNA form, the CDR3 reads TGCGCCAGCAGCTCTGACAGGGTGGGCGAGCAGTACTTC. The chain couples TRBV5-1 to TRBJ2-7; 7 bases map to TRBD1. The germline gives CDR1 SGHRS, CDR2 YFSETQ. The ends lost 3 bases at V and 6 bases at J; junction bases unmatched: 6. This CDR3 has 13 residues.

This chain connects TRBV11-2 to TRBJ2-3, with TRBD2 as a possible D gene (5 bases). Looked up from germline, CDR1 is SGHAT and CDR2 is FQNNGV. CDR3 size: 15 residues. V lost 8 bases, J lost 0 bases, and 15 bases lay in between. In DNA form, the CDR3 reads TGTGCCAGCCGAGAGAAGCGGCTTAGCACAGATACGCAGTATTTT. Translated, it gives CASREKRLSTDTQYF. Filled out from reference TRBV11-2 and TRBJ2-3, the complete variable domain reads EAGVAQSPRYKIIEKRQSVAFWCNPISGHATLYWYQQILGQGPKLLIQFQNNGVVDDSQLPKDRFSAERLKGVDSTLKIQPAKLEDSAVYLCASREKRLSTDTQYFGPGTRLTVL.

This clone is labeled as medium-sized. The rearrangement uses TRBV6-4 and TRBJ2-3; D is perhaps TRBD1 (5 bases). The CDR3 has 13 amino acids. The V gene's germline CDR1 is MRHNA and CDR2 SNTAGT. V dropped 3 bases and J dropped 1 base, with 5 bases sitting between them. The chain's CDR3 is CASSETGTDTQYF. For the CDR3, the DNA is TGTGCCAGCAGTGAGACAGGCACAGATACGCAGTATTTT.

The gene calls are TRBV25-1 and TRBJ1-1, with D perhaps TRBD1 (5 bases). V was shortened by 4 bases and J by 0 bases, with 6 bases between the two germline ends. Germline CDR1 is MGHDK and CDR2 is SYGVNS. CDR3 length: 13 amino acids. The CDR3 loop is CASSGTLNTEAFF. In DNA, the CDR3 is TGTGCCAGCAGTGGGACACTGAACACTGAAGCTTTCTTT.

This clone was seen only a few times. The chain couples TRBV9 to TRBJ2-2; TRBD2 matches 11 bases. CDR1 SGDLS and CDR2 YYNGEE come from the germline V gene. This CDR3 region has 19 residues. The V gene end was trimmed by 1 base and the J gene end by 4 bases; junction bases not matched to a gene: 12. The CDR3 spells CASSVRTSGPPGSTGELFF. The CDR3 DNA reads TGTGCCAGCAGCGTACGGACTAGCGGGCCCCCGGGGAGCACCGGGGAGCTGTTTTTT. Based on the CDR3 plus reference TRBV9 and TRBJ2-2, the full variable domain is DSGVTQTPKHLITATGQRVTLRCSPRSGDLSVYWYQQSLDQGLQFLIQYYNGEERAKGNILERFSAQQFPDLHSELNLSSLELGDSALYFCASSVRTSGPPGSTGELFFGEGSRLTVL.

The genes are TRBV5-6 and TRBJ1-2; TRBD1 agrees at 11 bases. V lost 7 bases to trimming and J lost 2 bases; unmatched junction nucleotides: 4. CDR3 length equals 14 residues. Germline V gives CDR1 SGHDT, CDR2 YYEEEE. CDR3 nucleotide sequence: TGTGCCAGCCAGGGGGACAGGGGGAACTATGGCTACACCTTC. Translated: CASQGDRGNYGYTF. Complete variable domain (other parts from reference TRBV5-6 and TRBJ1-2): DAGVTQSPTHLIKTRGQQVTLRCSPKSGHDTVSWYQQALGQGPQFIFQYYEEEERQRGNFPDRFSGHQFPNYSSELNVNALLLGDSALYLCASQGDRGNYGYTFGSGTRLTVV.

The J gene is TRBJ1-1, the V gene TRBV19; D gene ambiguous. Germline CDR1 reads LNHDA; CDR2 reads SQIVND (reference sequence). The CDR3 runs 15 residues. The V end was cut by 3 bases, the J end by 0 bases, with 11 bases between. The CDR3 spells CASSIPGNMNTEAFF. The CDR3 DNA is TGTGCCAGTAGTATTCCCGGGAATATGAACACTGAAGCTTTCTTT.

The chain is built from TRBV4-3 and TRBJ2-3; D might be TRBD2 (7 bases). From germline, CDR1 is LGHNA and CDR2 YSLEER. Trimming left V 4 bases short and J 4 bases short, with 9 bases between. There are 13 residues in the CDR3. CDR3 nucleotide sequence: TGCGCCAGCAGCCTAGGGGGGGCAGATACGCAGTATTTT. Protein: CASSLGGADTQYF.

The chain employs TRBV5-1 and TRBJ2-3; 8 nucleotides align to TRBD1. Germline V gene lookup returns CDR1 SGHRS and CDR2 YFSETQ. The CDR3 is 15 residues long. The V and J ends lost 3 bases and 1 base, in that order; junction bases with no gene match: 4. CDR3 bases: TGCGCCAGCAGCTCCGGGACAGGAGGCACAGATACGCAGTATTTT. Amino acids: CASSSGTGGTDTQYF.

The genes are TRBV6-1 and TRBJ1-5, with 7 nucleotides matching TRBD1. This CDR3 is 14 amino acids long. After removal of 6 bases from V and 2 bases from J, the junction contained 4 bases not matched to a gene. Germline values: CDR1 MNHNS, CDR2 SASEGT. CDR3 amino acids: CASRATGGNQPQHF. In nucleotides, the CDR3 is TGTGCCAGCAGGGCTACAGGGGGCAATCAGCCCCAGCATTTT.

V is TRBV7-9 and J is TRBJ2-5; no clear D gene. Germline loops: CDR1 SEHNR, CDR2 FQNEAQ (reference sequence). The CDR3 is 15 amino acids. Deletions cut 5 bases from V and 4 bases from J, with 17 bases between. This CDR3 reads CASSGRVGWAETQYF. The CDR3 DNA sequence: TGTGCCAGCAGCGGCCGCGTTGGGTGGGCAGAGACCCAGTACTTC.

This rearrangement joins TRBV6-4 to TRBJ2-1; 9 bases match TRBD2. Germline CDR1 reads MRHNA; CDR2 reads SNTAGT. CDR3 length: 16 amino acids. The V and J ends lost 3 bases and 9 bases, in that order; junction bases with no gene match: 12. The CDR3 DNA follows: TGTGCCAGCAGTGAAGATAGCGGGAGTAACTCGGGTGAGCAGTTCTTC. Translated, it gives CASSEDSGSNSGEQFF.